These T cell receptor beta chains were read from a single sample in a study of CD4 T cells in relation to SARS-CoV-2 and coronaviruses. Their antigens are not known. Using immunoSEQ multiplex PCR, the repertoire was profiled, and TCRdb retains in-frame clones only, with some absent. The data show nearly 30,000 clones, around three quarters seen once. The specimen was CD4+ T cells from PBMCs, cultured in vitro. The source is a human donor in good health. Each CDR3 is given with its conserved first and last residue. Fields, in order: V gene, clone size, J gene, D gene, CDR3 DNA, CDR3 protein. D genes are given only for firm matches. The size field is filled for only some rows; it gives once, few, many or a size class.

TRBV5-4	once	TRBJ2-5	.	TGTGCCAGCAGCTTCGGAGAGACCCAGTACTTC	CASSFGETQYF
TRBV19	few	TRBJ2-7	.	TGTGCCAGTAGCAATTACAGGGAGGGGTTCTACGAGCAGTACTTC	CASSNYREGFYEQYF
TRBV12-3/TRBV12-4	.	TRBJ1-1	.	TGTGCCAGCAGCAAGGGGATGAACACTGAAGCTTTCTTT	CASSKGMNTEAFF
TRBV19	.	TRBJ2-2	.	TGTGCCAGTAGCCCACGTGGAGGGGACACCGGGGAGCTGTTTTTT	CASSPRGGDTGELFF
TRBV5-4	.	TRBJ2-3	TRBD2	TGTGCCAGCAGCCTTTTCGCGGGAGGGCCTAACACAGATACGCAGTATTTT	CASSLFAGGPNTDTQYF
TRBV13	.	TRBJ1-2	.	TGTGCCAGCAGCTCGAAAGGAATGGGCTACACCTTC	CASSSKGMGYTF
TRBV10-2	.	TRBJ1-5	TRBD1	TGCGCCAGCAGCCAACGGGGAGGGGGCGCCGATCGTCAGCCCCAGCATTTT	CASSQRGGGADRQPQHF
TRBV6-2/TRBV6-3	.	TRBJ2-6	.	TGTGCCAGCAGTCAAGACAGGTCTGGGGCCAACGTCCTGACTTTC	CASSQDRSGANVLTF
TRBV6-2/TRBV6-3	.	TRBJ2-3	.	TGTGCCAGCAGTTACTCAATCCAGGACCTACAGGGCACAGATACGCAGTATTTT	CASSYSIQDLQGTDTQYF
TRBV19	.	TRBJ2-3	.	TGTGCCAGTAGCAACCCCGGGGACACAGATACGCAGTATTTT	CASSNPGDTDTQYF
TRBV10-3	.	TRBJ2-3	TRBD2	TGTGCCATCAGTGGGACTAGCGGGAGGACGACAGATACGCAGTATTTT	CAISGTSGRTTDTQYF
TRBV4-1	few	TRBJ2-1	.	TGCGCCAGCAGCCGCCCGGGACGGAGCTCCTACAATGAGCAGTTCTTC	CASSRPGRSSYNEQFF
TRBV19	.	TRBJ2-1	.	TGTGCCAGTAGTATAGGCCCAGCAAGCTCCTACAATGAGCAGTTCTTC	CASSIGPASSYNEQFF
TRBV3-1/TRBV3-2	.	TRBJ1-2	.	TGTGCCAGCAGCCAAGGCCCTTACTATGGCTACACCTTC	CASSQGPYYGYTF
TRBV30	.	TRBJ1-3	TRBD1	TGTGCCTTCCAGGGGGCAGCTGGAAACACCATATATTTT	CAFQGAAGNTIYF
TRBV4-3	.	TRBJ2-7	TRBD1	TGCGCCAGCAGCCAAGGCCTGGGACAGACCCACTCCTACGAGCAGTACTTC	CASSQGLGQTHSYEQYF
TRBV5-1	.	TRBJ2-7	.	TGCGCCAGCAGCTTCGTGACGGACTACGAGCAGTACTTC	CASSFVTDYEQYF
TRBV7-8	.	TRBJ1-3	.	TGTGCCAGCAGCGAAAGCTCTGGAAACACCATATATTTT	CASSESSGNTIYF
TRBV19	.	TRBJ2-2	.	TGTGCCAGTAGTACCCAAACCAACACCGGGGAGCTGTTTTTT	CASSTQTNTGELFF
TRBV6-5	.	TRBJ1-2	TRBD1	TGTGCCAGCAGAGGACAGGGCGGAGGCTACACCTTC	CASRGQGGGYTF
TRBV7-9	.	TRBJ1-2	TRBD1	TGTGCCAGCAGCCGGAGAGACAGGGGCGCCTATGGCTACACCTTC	CASSRRDRGAYGYTF
TRBV6-2/TRBV6-3	.	TRBJ1-2	.	TGTGCCAGCAGTTACTCGGGGGAGAGCGGTTATGGCTACACCTTC	CASSYSGESGYGYTF
TRBV12-3/TRBV12-4	.	TRBJ1-2	TRBD1	TGTGCCAGCAGCAGGACAGGCGGCTACACCTTC	CASSRTGGYTF
TRBV4-1	.	TRBJ1-2	.	TGCGCCAGCAGCCAAGATCAAATGGGGCGTCGTGGCTACACCTTC	CASSQDQMGRRGYTF
TRBV6-1	few	TRBJ1-2	.	TGTGCCAGCAGTGAAGCGGGGGGAGGGCCCACCTATGGCTACACCTTC	CASSEAGGGPTYGYTF
TRBV12-3/TRBV12-4	.	TRBJ1-1	.	TGTGCCAGCTCAGGGGTTAGCACTGAAGCTTTCTTT	CASSGVSTEAFF
TRBV7-8	.	TRBJ2-7	TRBD1	TGTGCCAGCAGCCCGGACAGACAGGGTGGTACAGGACCGTACTTC	CASSPDRQGGTGPYF
TRBV27	.	TRBJ2-2	TRBD1	TGTGCGCCAGTACACCCCACAGGGGCGGTCACCGGGGAGCTGTTTTTT	CAPVHPTGAVTGELFF
TRBV6-4	.	TRBJ2-1	.	TGTGCCAGCAGTGACTCCTCTAGAAACAATGAGCAGTTCTTC	CASSDSSRNNEQFF
TRBV7-9	few	TRBJ2-2	.	TGTGCCAGCAGCTGGCGCCCAGGGCTGTTTTTT	CASSWRPGLFF
TRBV3-1/TRBV3-2	.	TRBJ2-3	TRBD2	TGTGCCAGCAGCTACCCTAGCGGGGGGGCCATCGATACGCAGTATTTT	CASSYPSGGAIDTQYF
TRBV6-5	.	TRBJ2-2	TRBD2	TGTGCCAGCAAGGCAGCTAGCGGGAGGGCCGAGCTGTTTTTT	CASKAASGRAELFF
TRBV5-5	few	TRBJ1-2	.	TGTGCCAGCAGCTTGGAGGGCGGCTATGGCTACACCTTC	CASSLEGGYGYTF
TRBV2	.	TRBJ2-5	.	TGTGCCAGCAGTGAAAGGACGAGGGGGGAAGAGACCCAGTACTTC	CASSERTRGEETQYF
TRBV3-1/TRBV3-2	.	TRBJ1-5	TRBD1	TGTGCCAGCAGCCAAGGGGACAGGGATCAGCCCCAGCATTTT	CASSQGDRDQPQHF
TRBV11-3	.	TRBJ2-1	TRBD2	TGTGCCAGCAGCCCCAGGACTAGCGGGGTGGATGAGCAGTTCTTC	CASSPRTSGVDEQFF
TRBV27	.	TRBJ1-2	TRBD1	TGTGCCAGCAGTTTAGCAGGGGGAGGTAATGGCTACACCTTC	CASSLAGGGNGYTF